This TCR beta chain was identified during a study of cytomegalovirus exposure and HLA in healthy donors. Only one count was recorded for this clone. Both 60 Vbeta primers and 13 Jbeta primers went into the PCR. Sequenced by immunoSEQ multiplex PCR; TCRdb stores in-frame clones only, minus some. The sample consists of about 71,000 clones, roughly two thirds of them appearing once. Deletions cut 3 bases from V and 0 bases from J, with 6 bases between. This CDR3 contains 14 residues. Per the germline V gene, CDR1 is MDHEN and CDR2 is SYDVKM. The clonotype was recovered from a man aged 35 to 55 in good health and CMV-seropositive. The sequenced sample was PBMCs. The chain combines TRBV28 with TRBJ1-3; D ambiguous. Written as DNA, the CDR3 is TGTGCCAGCAGTTTCGCACTCTCTGGAAACACCATATATTTT. It yields the protein CASSFALSGNTIYF.